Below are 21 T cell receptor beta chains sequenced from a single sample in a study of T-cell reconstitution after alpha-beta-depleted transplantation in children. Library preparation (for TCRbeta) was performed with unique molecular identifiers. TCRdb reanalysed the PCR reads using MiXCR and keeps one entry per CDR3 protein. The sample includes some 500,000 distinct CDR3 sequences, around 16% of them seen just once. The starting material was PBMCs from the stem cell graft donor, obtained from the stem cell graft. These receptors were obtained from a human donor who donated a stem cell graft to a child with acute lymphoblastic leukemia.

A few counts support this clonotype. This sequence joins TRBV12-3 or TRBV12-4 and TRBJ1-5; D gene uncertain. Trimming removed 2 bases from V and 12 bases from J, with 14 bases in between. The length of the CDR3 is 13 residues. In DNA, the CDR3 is TGTGCCAGCAGTTTATCTCCGGGTCTGCTCCAGCATTTT. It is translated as CASSLSPGLLQHF.

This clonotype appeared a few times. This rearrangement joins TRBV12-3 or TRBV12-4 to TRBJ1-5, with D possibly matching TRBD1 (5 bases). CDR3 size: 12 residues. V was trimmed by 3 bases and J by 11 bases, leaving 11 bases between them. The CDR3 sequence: CASSFGGPTQHF. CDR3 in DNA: TGTGCCAGCAGTTTTGGGGGACCGACCCAGCATTTT.

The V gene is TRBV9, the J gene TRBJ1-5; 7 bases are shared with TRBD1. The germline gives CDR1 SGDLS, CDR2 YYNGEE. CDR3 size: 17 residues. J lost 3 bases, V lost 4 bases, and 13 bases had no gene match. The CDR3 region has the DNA TGTGCCAGCAGCCGAGGAGGAGACAGGGATTACAATCAGCCCCAGCATTTT. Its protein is CASSRGGDRDYNQPQHF.

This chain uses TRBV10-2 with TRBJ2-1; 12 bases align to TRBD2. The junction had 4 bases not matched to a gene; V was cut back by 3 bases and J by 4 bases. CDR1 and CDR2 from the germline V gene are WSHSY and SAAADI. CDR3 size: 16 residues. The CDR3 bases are TGCGCCAGCAGTGAAACGGGACTAGCGGGTTACAATGAGCAGTTCTTC. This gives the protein CASSETGLAGYNEQFF.

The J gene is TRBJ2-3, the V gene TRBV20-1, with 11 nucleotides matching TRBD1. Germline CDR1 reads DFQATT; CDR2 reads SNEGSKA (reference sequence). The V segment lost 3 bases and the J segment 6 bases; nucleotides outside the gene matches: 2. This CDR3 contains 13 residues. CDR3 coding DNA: TGCAGTGCTAGGGACAGGGGGCTGGATACGCAGTATTTT. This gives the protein CSARDRGLDTQYF.

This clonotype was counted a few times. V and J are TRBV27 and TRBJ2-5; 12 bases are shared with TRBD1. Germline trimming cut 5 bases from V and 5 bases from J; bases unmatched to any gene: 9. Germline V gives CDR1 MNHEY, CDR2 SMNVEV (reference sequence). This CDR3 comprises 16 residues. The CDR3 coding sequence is TGTGCCAGCAGTCCCCGACGGGACAGGGGGCTGGAGACCCAGTACTTC. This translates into CASSPRRDRGLETQYF.

CDR3 in DNA: TGTGCCAGCACCAAGCACGCCGCTAGCGGGCGGAGCACAGATACGCAGTATTTT. Protein: CASTKHAASGRSTDTQYF. The rearrangement uses TRBV3-1 and TRBJ2-3; 8 bases agree with TRBD2. CDR1 is LGHDT and CDR2 is YNNKEL in the germline V gene (reference sequence). V dropped 7 bases and J dropped 0; count of bases not matched to a gene: 15. This CDR3 comprises 18 residues.

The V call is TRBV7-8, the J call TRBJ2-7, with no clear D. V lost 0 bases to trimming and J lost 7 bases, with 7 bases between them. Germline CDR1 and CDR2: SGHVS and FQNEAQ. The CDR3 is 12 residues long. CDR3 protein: CASSLAPQEQYF. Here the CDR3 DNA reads TGTGCCAGCAGCTTAGCGCCACAAGAGCAGTACTTC.

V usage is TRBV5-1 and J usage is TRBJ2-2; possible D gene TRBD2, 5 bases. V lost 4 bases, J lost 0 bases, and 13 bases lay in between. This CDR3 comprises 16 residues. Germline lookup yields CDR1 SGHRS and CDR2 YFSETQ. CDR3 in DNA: TGCGCCAGCAGCCCGACGGCCGGGACGAACACCGGGGAGCTGTTTTTT. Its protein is CASSPTAGTNTGELFF. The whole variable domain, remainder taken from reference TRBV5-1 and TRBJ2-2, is KAGVTQTPRYLIKTRGQQVTLSCSPISGHRSVSWYQQTPGQGLQFLFEYFSETQRNKGNFPGRFSGRQFSNSRSEMNVSTLELGDSALYLCASSPTAGTNTGELFFGEGSRLTVL.

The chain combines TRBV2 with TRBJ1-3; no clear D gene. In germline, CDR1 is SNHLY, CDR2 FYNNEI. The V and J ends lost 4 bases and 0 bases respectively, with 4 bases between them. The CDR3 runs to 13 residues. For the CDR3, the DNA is TGTGCCAGCAGTGTGGGCTCTGGAAACACCATATATTTT. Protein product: CASSVGSGNTIYF.

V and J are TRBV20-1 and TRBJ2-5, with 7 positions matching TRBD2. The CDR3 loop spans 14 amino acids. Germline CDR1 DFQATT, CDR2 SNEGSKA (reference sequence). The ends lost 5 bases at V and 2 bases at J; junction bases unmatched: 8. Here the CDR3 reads CSAPAGAFQETQYF. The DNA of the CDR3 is TGCAGTGCTCCGGCGGGAGCGTTTCAAGAGACCCAGTACTTC.

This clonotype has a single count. CDR3 loop: CAIKGATQYF. The DNA for the CDR3 is TGTGCCATTAAGGGGGCGACCCAGTACTTC. The chain uses TRBV6-5 and TRBJ2-5; 7 bases are shared with TRBD1. With V trimmed by 10 bases and J by 7 bases, 3 bases remained unmatched. Germline CDR1 MNHEY, CDR2 SVGAGI. The CDR3 runs to 10 residues.

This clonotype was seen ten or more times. The CDR3 sequence is CASSLEGDSEQYF. The CDR3 coding sequence is TGCGCCAGCAGCTTGGAAGGGGACTCCGAGCAGTACTTC. The gene calls are TRBV5-1 and TRBJ2-7; D might be TRBD2 (6 bases). CDR1 and CDR2 (germline): SGHRS, YFSETQ. V lost 0 bases to trimming and J lost 6 bases, with 10 bases between them. The CDR3 extends over 13 amino acids.

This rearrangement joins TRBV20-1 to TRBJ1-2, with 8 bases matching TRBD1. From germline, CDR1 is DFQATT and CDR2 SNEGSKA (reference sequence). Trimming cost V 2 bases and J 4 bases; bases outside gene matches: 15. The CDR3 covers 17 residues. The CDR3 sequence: CSARWGQGALSLYGYTF. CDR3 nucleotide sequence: TGCAGTGCTAGATGGGGTCAGGGGGCCCTTAGCCTCTATGGCTACACCTTC.

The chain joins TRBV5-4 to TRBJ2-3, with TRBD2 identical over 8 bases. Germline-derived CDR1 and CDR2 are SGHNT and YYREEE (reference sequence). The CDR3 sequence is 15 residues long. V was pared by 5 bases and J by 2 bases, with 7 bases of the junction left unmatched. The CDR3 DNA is TGTGCCAGCAGTCCCAGCGGGAGTTTCACAGATACGCAGTATTTT. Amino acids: CASSPSGSFTDTQYF.

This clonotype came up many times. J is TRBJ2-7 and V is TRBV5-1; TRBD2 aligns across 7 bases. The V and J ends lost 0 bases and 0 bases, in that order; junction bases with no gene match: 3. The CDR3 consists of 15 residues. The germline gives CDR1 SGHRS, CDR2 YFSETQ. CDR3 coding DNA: TGCGCCAGCAGCTTGGTAGGCGGGAGCTCCTACGAGCAGTACTTC. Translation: CASSLVGGSSYEQYF.

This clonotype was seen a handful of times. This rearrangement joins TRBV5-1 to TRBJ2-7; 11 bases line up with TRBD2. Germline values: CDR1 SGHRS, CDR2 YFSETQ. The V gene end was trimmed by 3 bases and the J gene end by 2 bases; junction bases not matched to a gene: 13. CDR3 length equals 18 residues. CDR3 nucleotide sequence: TGCGCCAGCAGCTACTATAGCGGGAGGGGTTCGGCGGCCTACGAGCAGTACTTC. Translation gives CASSYYSGRGSAAYEQYF.

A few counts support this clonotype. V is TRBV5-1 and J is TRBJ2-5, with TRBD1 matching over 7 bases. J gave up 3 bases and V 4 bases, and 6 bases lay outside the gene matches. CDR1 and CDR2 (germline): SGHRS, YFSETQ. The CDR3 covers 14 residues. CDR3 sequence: CASSLGQVEETQYF. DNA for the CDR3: TGCGCCAGCAGCCTCGGACAGGTCGAAGAGACCCAGTACTTC.

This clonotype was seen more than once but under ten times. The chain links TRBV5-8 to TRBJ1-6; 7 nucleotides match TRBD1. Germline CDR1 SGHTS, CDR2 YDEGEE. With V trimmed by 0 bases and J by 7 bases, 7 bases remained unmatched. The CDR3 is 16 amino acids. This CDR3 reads CASSLGTGLPNSPLHF. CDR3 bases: TGTGCCAGCAGCTTGGGGACAGGTCTTCCCAATTCACCCCTCCACTTT. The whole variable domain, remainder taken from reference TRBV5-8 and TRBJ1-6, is EAGVTQSPTHLIKTRGQQATLRCSPISGHTSVYWYQQALGLGLQFLLWYDEGEERNRGNFPPRFSGRQFPNYSSELNVNALELEDSALYLCASSLGTGLPNSPLHFGNGTRLTVT.

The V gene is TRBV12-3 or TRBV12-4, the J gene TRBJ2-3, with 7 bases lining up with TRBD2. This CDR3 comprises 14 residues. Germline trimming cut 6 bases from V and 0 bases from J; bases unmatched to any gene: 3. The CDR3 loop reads CASRLSGSTDTQYF. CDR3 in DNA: TGTGCCAGCAGGCTTAGCGGGAGCACAGATACGCAGTATTTT.

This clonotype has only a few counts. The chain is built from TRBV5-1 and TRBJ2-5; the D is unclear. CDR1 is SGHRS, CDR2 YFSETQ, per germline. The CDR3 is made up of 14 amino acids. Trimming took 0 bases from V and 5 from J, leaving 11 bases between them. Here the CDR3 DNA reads TGCGCCAGCAGCTTGGCCACGCTGGGTGAGACCCAGTACTTC. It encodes CASSLATLGETQYF.